A selection of T cell receptor beta chains follows, all from one sample in a study of regulatory T cells in long-lasting Graves disease. Via MiXCR, TCRdb re-called the multiplex PCR reads, giving one row per CDR3 protein. The sample lists over 350,000 distinct CDR3 sequences; around 15% were seen once. The same sample was also used in a study of T cells in Graves' hyperthyroidism and ophthalmopathy.

Sequencing was performed on peripheral blood mononuclear cells (PBMCs), taken at new diagnosis, from a patient treated with antithyroid drugs. These receptors originate from a woman aged 45-59 years with Graves disease. Both conserved end residues are part of each CDR3. A D gene is named only where the DNA matches it firmly. Not all rows give a size; the values are once, few, many and, for expanded clones, a class.

CASSATGTSGRASVIGELFF	TGTGCCAGCAGCGCCACCGGGACTAGCGGGAGGGCCTCAGTCATCGGGGAGCTGTTTTTT	NA	TRBD2	TRBJ2-2	TRBV9
CASSMGSKPGGTEAFF	TGTGCCAGTAGTATGGGGTCCAAGCCGGGGGGCACTGAAGCTTTCTTT	few	NA	TRBJ1-1	TRBV19
CASSRGQGTNEKLFF	TGCGCCAGCAGCCGCGGACAGGGGACTAATGAAAAACTGTTTTTT	NA	TRBD1	TRBJ1-4	TRBV4-1
CASSAAQQDSYNSPLHF	TGTGCCAGCAGCGCCGCCCAGCAGGACAGCTATAATTCACCCCTCCACTTT	few	NA	TRBJ1-6	TRBV9
CASSVVGRSYEQYF	TGTGCCAGCAGTGTAGTGGGCAGAAGTTACGAGCAGTACTTC	many	NA	TRBJ2-7	TRBV2
CASSRPGLRYEQYF	TGTGCCAGCAGTCGTCCGGGACTAAGATACGAGCAGTACTTC	many	TRBD2	TRBJ2-7	TRBV7-9
CASSQDYGASYEQYF	TGTGCCAGCAGTCAAGATTATGGAGCGTCCTACGAGCAGTACTTC	many	NA	TRBJ2-7	TRBV12-3/TRBV12-4
CASSELASDSNQPQHF	TGTGCCAGCAGTGAACTAGCCAGTGATAGCAATCAGCCCCAGCATTTT	many	NA	TRBJ1-5	TRBV2
CASISPRTEAFF	TGTGCCAGCATTTCCCCCCGAACAGAAGCTTTCTTT	many	NA	TRBJ1-1	TRBV28
CASSPGQYGYTF	TGTGCCAGCAGCCCGGGACAGTATGGCTACACCTTC	few	TRBD1	TRBJ1-2	TRBV14
CSASGQLNEKLFF	TGCAGCGCCTCGGGACAGCTTAATGAAAAACTGTTTTTT	NA	TRBD1	TRBJ1-4	TRBV29-1
CALGGVPDPLNTEAFF	TGTGCCCTAGGGGGGGTCCCCGACCCCCTGAACACTGAAGCTTTCTTT	NA	NA	TRBJ1-1	TRBV14
CASSQDLLNEQFF	TGTGCCAGCAGCCAAGACCTGCTAAATGAGCAGTTCTTC	NA	NA	TRBJ2-1	TRBV3-1
CASSTTEETQYF	TGTGCCAGCAGTACGACAGAAGAGACCCAGTACTTC	many	NA	TRBJ2-5	TRBV12-3/TRBV12-4